This T cell receptor beta chain comes out of a study of beta chain features in type 1 diabetes. Of the isolated RNA, all was reverse transcribed, and so the sequenced material was expressed TCRB transcripts. Clones were read by immunoSEQ multiplex PCR, and TCRdb kept only the in-frame ones, dropping some. The repertoire consists of over 600,000 clones, with around 12% occurring once and the leading ten covering over 0.1%. The germline gives CDR1 SGDLS, CDR2 YYNGEE. The CDR3 length is 16 residues. Trimming removed 3 bases from V and 2 bases from J, with 12 bases in between. This clone occurred a few times. Its antigen is still unknown. Study-level results: Moderate yet significant TCRB CDR3 shortening was seen in Type 1 diabetes patients in all four CD4+ subsets. Any PCR bias toward short templates would affect both groups alike.

Sequencing was done on a sample of naive CD4+ T cells from blood. The source is a man aged 30-40 years with type 1 diabetes. The chain recombines TRBV9 with TRBJ2-6; D possibly corresponds to TRBD2 (5 bases). DNA of the CDR3: TGTGCCAGCAGCGCGGGATTAGGGACTGGGGCCAACGTCCTGACTTTC. Protein product: CASSAGLGTGANVLTF. Looking up the rest from reference TRBV9 and TRBJ2-6 gives the full variable domain: DSGVTQTPKHLITATGQRVTLRCSPRSGDLSVYWYQQSLDQGLQFLIQYYNGEERAKGNILERFSAQQFPDLHSELNLSSLELGDSALYFCASSAGLGTGANVLTFGAGSRLTVL.